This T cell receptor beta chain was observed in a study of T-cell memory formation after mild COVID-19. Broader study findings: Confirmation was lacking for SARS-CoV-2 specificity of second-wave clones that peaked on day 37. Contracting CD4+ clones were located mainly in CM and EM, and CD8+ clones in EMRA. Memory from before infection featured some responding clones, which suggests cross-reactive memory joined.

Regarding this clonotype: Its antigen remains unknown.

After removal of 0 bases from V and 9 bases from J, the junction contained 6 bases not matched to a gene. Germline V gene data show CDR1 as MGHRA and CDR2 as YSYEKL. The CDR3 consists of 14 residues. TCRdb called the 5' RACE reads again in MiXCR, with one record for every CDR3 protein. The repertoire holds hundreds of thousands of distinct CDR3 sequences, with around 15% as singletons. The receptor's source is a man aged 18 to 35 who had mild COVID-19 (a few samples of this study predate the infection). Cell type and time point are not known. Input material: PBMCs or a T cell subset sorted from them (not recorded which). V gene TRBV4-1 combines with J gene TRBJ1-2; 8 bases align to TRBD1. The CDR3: CASSQETGVKSYTF. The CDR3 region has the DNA TGCGCCAGCAGCCAAGAGACAGGGGTTAAAAGCTACACCTTC.